This record covers a single T cell receptor (beta chain). PCR employed 60 Vbeta and 13 Jbeta primers. Some clones are missing from TCRdb's copy, which holds only in-frame ones; the method was immunoSEQ multiplex PCR. The table includes approximately 160,000 clones, around three quarters detected once. The data belong to a study of cytomegalovirus exposure and HLA in healthy donors. This CDR3 has 15 amino acids. The V gene's germline CDR1 is MDHEN and CDR2 SYDVKM. V dropped 5 bases and J dropped 1; count of bases not matched to a gene: 7. Sequencing was done on a sample of PBMCs. The chain links TRBV28 to TRBJ2-5, with 7 nucleotides matching TRBD2. This clonotype was sampled from a man aged 35 to 55 in good health and CMV-seronegative. CDR3 coding DNA: TGTGCCAGCAGTATATCATCTAGCGGCCAAGAGACCCAGTACTTC. Translation gives CASSISSSGQETQYF.